The 28 T cell receptor beta chains in this list originate from one sample, sequenced in a study of T cell responses to AZD1222 COVID-19 vaccine. Produced via immunoSEQ multiplex PCR; TCRdb's table is partial and in-frame only. This table has 90,000 to 140,000 clones, around 90% appearing once. This specimen consisted of peripheral blood, obtained on day 0 of AZD1222 vaccination. These receptors were taken from an adult in good health.

The chain uses TRBV19 and TRBJ2-7, with a possible D match to TRBD2 (5 bases). Germline lookup yields CDR1 LNHDA and CDR2 SQIVND (reference sequence). This CDR3 is built from 12 residues. Trimming left V 7 bases short and J 2 bases short, with 9 bases between. The chain's CDR3 is CASMSSAYEQYF. The CDR3 coding sequence is TGTGCCAGTATGAGTAGCGCCTACGAGCAGTACTTC. The whole variable domain, remainder taken from reference TRBV19 and TRBJ2-7, is DGGITQSPKYLFRKEGQNVTLSCEQNLNHDAMYWYRQDPGQGLRLIYYSQIVNDFQKGDIAEGYSVSREKKESFPLTVTSAQKNPTAFYLCASMSSAYEQYFGPGTRLTVT.

The V call is TRBV12-3 or TRBV12-4, the J call TRBJ2-7; 12 nucleotides line up with TRBD2. The CDR3 consists of 13 residues. The junction had 7 bases not matched to a gene; V was cut back by 9 bases and J by 7 bases. The CDR3 region has the DNA TGTGCCAGTATGACTAGCGGGAGAGGAGAGCAGTACTTC. Translating gives CASMTSGRGEQYF.

The CDR3 DNA reads as TGTGCCACTGGGGAATACGAGCAGTACTTC. Its translation: CATGEYEQYF. This chain links TRBV10-3 with TRBJ2-7; D call uncertain. Germline V gene sequence: CDR1 ENHRY, CDR2 SYGVKD. This CDR3 has 10 residues. The V gene lost 10 bases and the J gene lost 4 bases, with 8 bases spanning the gap.

This clone was counted a single time. The chain couples TRBV28 to TRBJ1-6; D is ambiguous. This CDR3 is 17 amino acids long. Trimming cost V 1 base and J 0 bases, with 10 bases left between them. Germline assignment: CDR1 MDHEN and CDR2 SYDVKM. The CDR3 nucleotides are TGTGCCAGCAGTTTATTCAAGGAGGTCTCCTATAATTCACCCCTCCACTTT. Encoded protein: CASSLFKEVSYNSPLHF.

The table lists this clone with a few counts. This chain connects TRBV15 to TRBJ1-5; D may be TRBD1 (5 bases). This CDR3 has 15 residues. With 5 bases removed from V and 2 bases from J, the gap between germline ends came to 13 bases. Germline V gene sequence: CDR1 LNHNV, CDR2 YYDKDF (reference sequence). This CDR3 reads CATSVSSGGNQPQHF. The CDR3 bases are TGTGCCACCAGCGTCTCTTCGGGGGGCAATCAGCCCCAGCATTTT.

This clone was observed once. The CDR3 here is CASSPAQGRGRTDTQYF. CDR3 DNA: TGTGCCAGCAGTCCGGCCCAAGGGCGGGGGCGCACAGATACGCAGTATTTT. The rearrangement joins TRBV27 to TRBJ2-3; TRBD2 is a possible D gene (7 bases). Between the trimmed V and J ends, which lost 5 bases and 1 base, there was a span of 19 bases. In germline, CDR1 is MNHEY, CDR2 SMNVEV (reference sequence). The CDR3 has 17 amino acids.

This chain links TRBV14 with TRBJ1-2; 12 bases match TRBD1. The CDR3 has 16 amino acids. Germline CDR1 reads SGHDN; CDR2 reads FVKESK. V was clipped by 1 base and J by 7 bases; unmatched bases: 7. CDR3 loop: CASSQAGTGGGSGYTF. The CDR3 DNA follows: TGTGCCAGCAGCCAAGCCGGGACAGGGGGCGGGAGTGGCTACACCTTC.

V usage is TRBV15 and J usage is TRBJ2-2; 7 positions match TRBD1. The CDR3 runs to 16 residues. The J segment lost 4 bases and the V segment lost 0 bases, leaving 5 bases of the junction unmatched. CDR1 and CDR2 from the germline V gene are LNHNV and YYDKDF (reference sequence). For the CDR3, the DNA is TGTGCCACCAGCAGAGACCTACAGGGGTCCACCGGGGAGCTGTTTTTT. It yields the protein CATSRDLQGSTGELFF.

The rearrangement links TRBV7-9 to TRBJ2-7, with D unresolved. Trimming pared 1 base from V and 3 bases from J, leaving 7 bases between. Germline CDR1 is SEHNR and CDR2 is FQNEAQ (reference sequence). There are 13 residues in the CDR3. CDR3 DNA: TGTGCCAGCAGCTTAGGCGTTCGCTACGAGCAGTACTTC. It encodes CASSLGVRYEQYF.

This clone was picked up one time. The gene calls are TRBV24-1 and TRBJ1-2, with D possibly TRBD1 on 6 matching bases. V shed 10 bases and J shed 4 bases, with 9 bases lying between them. The length of the CDR3 is 11 residues. Germline assignment: CDR1 KGHDR and CDR2 SFDVKD. The CDR3 is CATQGLYGYTF. CDR3 coding DNA: TGTGCCACACAGGGACTCTATGGCTACACCTTC.

V is TRBV5-4 and J is TRBJ2-1, with 7 bases fitting TRBD2. The CDR3 length is 15 residues. The V and J ends lost 2 bases and 4 bases, in that order; junction bases with no gene match: 6. Germline V lookup: CDR1 SGHNT, CDR2 YYREEE (reference sequence). CDR3: CASSLEGLMYNEQFF. The CDR3 nucleotides read TGTGCCAGCAGCTTAGAGGGACTAATGTACAATGAGCAGTTCTTC.

V gene TRBV18 combines with J gene TRBJ1-3, with 9 bases fitting TRBD1. This CDR3 has 16 residues. V gave up 3 bases and J gave up 1 base; unmatched junction bases: 4. CDR1 KGHSH and CDR2 LQKENI come from the germline V gene. CDR3 in DNA: TGTGCCAGCTCACCCCGGACAGGGGAGTCTGGAAACACCATATATTTT. This sequence encodes CASSPRTGESGNTIYF.

The chain has TRBV30 and TRBJ1-6, with 7 bases aligning to TRBD1. V lost 4 bases to trimming and J lost 5 bases; unmatched junction nucleotides: 2. This CDR3 region has 13 residues. Germline assignment: CDR1 GTSNPN and CDR2 SVGIG (reference sequence). DNA for the CDR3: TGTGCCTGGACGACAGGGAATAATTCACCCCTCCACTTT. Residues: CAWTTGNNSPLHF.

The chain joins TRBV11-2 to TRBJ2-7; 13 bases are a match to TRBD2. Per the germline V gene, CDR1 is SGHAT and CDR2 is FQNNGV. V shed 1 base and J 4 bases; nucleotides not matched to a gene: 10. The CDR3 is 18 residues long. The CDR3 spells CASSLAGTSGMLRYEQYF. The CDR3 coding sequence is TGTGCCAGCAGCTTAGCCGGGACTAGCGGGATGCTAAGGTACGAGCAGTACTTC.

The V and J genes are TRBV7-9 and TRBJ2-3; D gene uncertain. CDR1 and CDR2 (germline): SEHNR, FQNEAQ (reference sequence). The CDR3 contains 15 residues. V lost 3 bases to trimming and J lost 3 bases, with 13 bases between them. The CDR3: CASSFDSGLTDTQYF. The CDR3 DNA reads TGTGCCAGCAGCTTTGATTCCGGGTTGACAGATACGCAGTATTTT.

This clone has a single count. The gene calls are TRBV19 and TRBJ2-4, with TRBD1 matching over 8 bases. Germline CDR1 and CDR2: LNHDA and SQIVND (reference sequence). The ends lost 6 bases at V and 1 base at J; junction bases unmatched: 11. CDR3 size: 17 residues. CDR3 bases: TGTGCCAGTAGCGGACAGGGCGTCTTCGGGGCCAAAAACATTCAGTACTTC. Amino acids: CASSGQGVFGAKNIQYF.

The V gene is TRBV11-2, the J gene TRBJ2-1; the D gene is possibly TRBD2 (5 bases). The length of the CDR3 is 13 residues. Germline CDR1 SGHAT, CDR2 FQNNGV. Trimming took off 3 bases at V and 3 bases at J, with 6 bases between the two ends. The CDR3 spells CASSFRDYNEQFF. The CDR3 DNA reads as TGTGCCAGCAGCTTCCGGGACTACAATGAGCAGTTCTTC.

J is TRBJ2-7 and V is TRBV27; D ambiguous. The germline CDR1 and CDR2 sequences are MNHEY and SMNVEV (reference sequence). V was pared by 3 bases and J by 4 bases, with 10 bases between. The CDR3 spans 13 residues. CDR3 in DNA: TGTGCCAGCAGTTTGTTGGGCACGTACGAGCAGTACTTC. Translated, it gives CASSLLGTYEQYF.

The rearrangement uses TRBV27 and TRBJ2-7; D unresolved. CDR1 MNHEY and CDR2 SMNVEV come from the germline V gene (reference sequence). CDR3 size: 13 residues. Trimming took 2 bases from V and 4 from J, leaving 9 bases between them. CDR3 bases: TGTGCCAGCAGTTTAAATCCAGCGTACGAGCAGTACTTC. It encodes CASSLNPAYEQYF.

The chain is built from TRBV15 and TRBJ2-3; the match to TRBD1 covers 7 bases. The CDR3 length is 16 residues. CDR1 and CDR2 from the germline V gene are LNHNV and YYDKDF (reference sequence). V was clipped by 0 bases and J by 2 bases; unmatched bases: 5. CDR3 bases: TGTGCCACCAGCAGAGAGAGGGGGACAGTCACAGATACGCAGTATTTT. It codes for CATSRERGTVTDTQYF.

J is TRBJ2-7 and V is TRBV6-5; maybe TRBD1 (5 bases). Germline loops: CDR1 MNHEY, CDR2 SVGAGI. There are 12 residues in the CDR3. The V end lost 8 bases, the J end lost 3 bases, and 11 bases lay between the germline ends. CDR3 DNA sequence: TGTGCCAGCGGGGCCGAGGACTACGAGCAGTACTTC. This gives the protein CASGAEDYEQYF.

V and J are TRBV5-1 and TRBJ2-1; 8 positions agree with TRBD2. The V gene's germline CDR1 is SGHRS and CDR2 YFSETQ. V gave up 2 bases and J gave up 7 bases; unmatched junction bases: 14. The CDR3 length is 17 residues. In DNA, the CDR3 is TGCGCCAGCAGCTTATCCAGCGGGGGTAACACGTGGAATGAGCAGTTCTTC. It is translated as CASSLSSGGNTWNEQFF.

In its sample, this clone was seen once. The chain employs TRBV9 and TRBJ1-1; no firm D call. The CDR3 length is 13 residues. CDR1 and CDR2 (germline): SGDLS, YYNGEE. V dropped 4 bases and J dropped 0 bases, with 7 bases sitting between them. CDR3 sequence (DNA): TGTGCCAGCAGCCCCTTAATGAACACTGAAGCTTTCTTT. Its protein product is CASSPLMNTEAFF.

The chain is built from TRBV28 and TRBJ1-4, with a possible D match to TRBD1 (5 bases). The CDR3 length is 14 residues. V gave up 7 bases and J gave up 7 bases, with 16 bases separating them. Germline V CDR1 and CDR2: MDHEN, SYDVKM. Here the CDR3 reads CASTTGGVGEKLFF. The CDR3 coding sequence is TGTGCCAGCACCACGGGGGGGGTCGGTGAAAAACTGTTTTTT.

This chain connects TRBV6-5 to TRBJ1-1; D is uncertain. The ends were cut back, 8 bases at V and 3 bases at J, with 10 bases in the middle. There are 12 residues in the CDR3. In germline, CDR1 is MNHEY, CDR2 SVGAGI. Written as DNA, the CDR3 is TGTGCCAGCCGTAGAGAATACACTGAAGCTTTCTTT. Its translation is CASRREYTEAFF.

This clone occurred a few times. In nucleotides, the CDR3 is TGTGCCAGTAGTTCCCGAGAGGGTGGTTCACCCCTCCACTTT. It specifies CASSSREGGSPLHF. The rearrangement links TRBV19 to TRBJ1-6; unclear D gene. Trimming removed 5 bases at V and 9 bases at J, with 14 bases between. CDR1 is LNHDA, CDR2 SQIVND, per germline (reference sequence). The CDR3 has 14 amino acids.

This clone was counted once. This rearrangement joins TRBV4-2 to TRBJ2-3, with D perhaps TRBD2 (6 bases). CDR1 is LGHNA and CDR2 is YNFKEQ in the germline V gene. V was clipped by 1 base and J by 1 base, with 9 bases between them. The CDR3 covers 15 residues. DNA of the CDR3: TGTGCCAGCAGCCAAGGAAGGGAGGGCACAGATACGCAGTATTTT. It specifies CASSQGREGTDTQYF.

Of note for this clone: A read error may produce the germline difference seen at one junction end. In nucleotides, the CDR3 is TGTGCCAGCAGCGAAGACTTTCGCACTGAAGCTTTCTTT. Encoded protein: CASSEDFRTEAFF. This chain uses TRBV2 with TRBJ1-1, with D uncertain. The germline V gene encodes CDR1 SNHLY and CDR2 FYNNEI. This CDR3 is 13 amino acids long.